This T cell receptor (beta chain) appears in the sequencing data of a study of T-cell reconstitution after alpha-beta-depleted transplantation in children. The study's findings and limits: Diversity and T-cell counts at one year after transplant derived mostly from new T cells. After transplant, at about two months, alpha-beta T cells were reportedly derived from several hundred expanded graft clones.

This clonotype was picked up many times. What it recognizes is unknown. The junction departs from the called germline gene at one end, perhaps through a read error. A library of TCRbeta sequences, prepared with unique molecular identifiers, was generated. From the PCR reads, TCRdb called clonotypes with MiXCR, one entry per CDR3 protein. In the table there are about 980,000 distinct CDR3 sequences, around 30% of which are singletons. The CDR3 is 13 residues long. V and J are TRBV12-3 or TRBV12-4 and TRBJ2-3; D is unclear. Sample: PBMCs, mostly from graft donor cells, taken 360 days after TCRalphabeta/CD19-depleted stem cell transplant. The sequence was obtained from a boy in the first two years of life who had a stem cell transplant for SCID, so the T cells may come from the graft donor. Here the CDR3 DNA reads TGCGCCAGCAGCTTGGGATTGGCCGATACGCAGTATTTT. Translating it yields CASSLGLADTQYF.